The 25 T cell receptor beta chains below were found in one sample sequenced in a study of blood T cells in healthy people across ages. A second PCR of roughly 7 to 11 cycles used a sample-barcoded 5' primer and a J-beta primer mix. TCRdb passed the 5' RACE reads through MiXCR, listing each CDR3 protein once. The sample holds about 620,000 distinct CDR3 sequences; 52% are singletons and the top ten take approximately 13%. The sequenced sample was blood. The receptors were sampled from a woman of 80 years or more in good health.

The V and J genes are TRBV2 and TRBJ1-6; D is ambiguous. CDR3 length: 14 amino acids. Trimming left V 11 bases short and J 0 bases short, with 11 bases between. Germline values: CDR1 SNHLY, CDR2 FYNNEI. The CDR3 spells CAARRDSYNSPLHF. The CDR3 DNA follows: TGTGCCGCTAGGAGGGACTCCTATAATTCACCCCTCCACTTT.

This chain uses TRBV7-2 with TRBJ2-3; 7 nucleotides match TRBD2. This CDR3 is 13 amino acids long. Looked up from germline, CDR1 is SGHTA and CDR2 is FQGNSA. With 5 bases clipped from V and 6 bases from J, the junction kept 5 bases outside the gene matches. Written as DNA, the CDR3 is TGTGCCAGCAGCGCGACTAGCATGGATACGCAGTATTTT. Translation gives CASSATSMDTQYF.

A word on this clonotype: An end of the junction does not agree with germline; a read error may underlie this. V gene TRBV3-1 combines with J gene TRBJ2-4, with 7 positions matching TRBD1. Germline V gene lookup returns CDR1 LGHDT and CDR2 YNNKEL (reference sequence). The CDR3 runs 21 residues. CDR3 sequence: CASSQDSGQIIQRIAKNSQYF. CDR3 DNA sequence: TGTGCCAGCAGCCAAGACTCGGGACAGATAATTCAGAGAATAGCCAAAAACAGTCAGTACTTC.

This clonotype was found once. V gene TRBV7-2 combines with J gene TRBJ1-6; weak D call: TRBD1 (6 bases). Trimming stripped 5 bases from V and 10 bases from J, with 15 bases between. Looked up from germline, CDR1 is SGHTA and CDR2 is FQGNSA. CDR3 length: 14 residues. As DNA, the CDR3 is TGTGCCAGCAGCCTTACGACAGGAGAATCACCCCTCCACTTT. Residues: CASSLTTGESPLHF.

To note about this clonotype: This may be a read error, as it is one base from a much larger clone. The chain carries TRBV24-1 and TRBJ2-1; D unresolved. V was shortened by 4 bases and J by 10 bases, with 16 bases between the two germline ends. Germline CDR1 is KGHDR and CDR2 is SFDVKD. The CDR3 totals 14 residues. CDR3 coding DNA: TGTGCCACCAGTGACCCCTCAAGTACCTACGAGCAGTTCTTC. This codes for CATSDPSSTYEQFF.

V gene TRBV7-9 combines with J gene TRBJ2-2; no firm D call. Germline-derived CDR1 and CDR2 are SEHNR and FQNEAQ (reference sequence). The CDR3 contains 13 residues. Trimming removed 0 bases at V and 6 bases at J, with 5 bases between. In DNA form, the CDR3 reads TGTGCCAGCAGCTTAGCGCTGGCCGGGGAGCTGTTTTTT. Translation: CASSLALAGELFF. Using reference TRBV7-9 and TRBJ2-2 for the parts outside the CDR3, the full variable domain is DTGVSQNPRHKITKRGQNVTFRCDPISEHNRLYWYRQTLGQGPEFLTYFQNEAQLEKSRLLSDRFSAERPKGSFSTLEIQRTEQGDSAMYLCASSLALAGELFFGEGSRLTVL.

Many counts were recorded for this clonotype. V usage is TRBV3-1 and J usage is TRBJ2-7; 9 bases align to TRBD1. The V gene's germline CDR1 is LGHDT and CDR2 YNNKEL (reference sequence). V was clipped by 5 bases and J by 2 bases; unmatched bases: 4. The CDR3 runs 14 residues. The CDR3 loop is CASSSGTGTYEQYF. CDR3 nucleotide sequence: TGTGCCAGCAGCTCCGGGACAGGGACCTACGAGCAGTACTTC.

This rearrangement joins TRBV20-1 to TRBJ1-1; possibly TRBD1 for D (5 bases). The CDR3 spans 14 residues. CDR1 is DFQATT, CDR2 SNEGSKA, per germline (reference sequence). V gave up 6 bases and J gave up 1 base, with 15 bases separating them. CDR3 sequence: CSAQRDSANTEAFF. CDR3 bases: TGCAGTGCCCAAAGAGACAGTGCGAACACTGAAGCTTTCTTT.

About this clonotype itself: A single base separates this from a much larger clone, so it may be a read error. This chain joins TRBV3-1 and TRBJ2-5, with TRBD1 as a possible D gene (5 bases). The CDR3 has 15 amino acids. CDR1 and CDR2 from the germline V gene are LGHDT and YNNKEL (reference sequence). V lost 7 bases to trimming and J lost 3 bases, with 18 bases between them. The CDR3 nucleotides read TGTGCCAGCACCAGACAGAGTCGCTGGGAAGAGACCCAGTACTTC. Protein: CASTRQSRWEETQYF.

The CDR3 nucleotides read TGTGCCAGCAAGTCATCCGGGGAGCTGTTTTTT. Residues: CASKSSGELFF. The chain is built from TRBV12-3 or TRBV12-4 and TRBJ2-2; D uncertain. This CDR3 is 11 amino acids long. Deletions cut 7 bases from V and 6 bases from J, with 6 bases between.

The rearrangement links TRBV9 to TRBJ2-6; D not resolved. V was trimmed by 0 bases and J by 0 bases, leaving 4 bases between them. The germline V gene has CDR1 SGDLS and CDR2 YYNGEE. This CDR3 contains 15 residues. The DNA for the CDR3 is TGTGCCAGCAGCGTAGCGATCTCTGGGGCCAACGTCCTGACTTTC. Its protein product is CASSVAISGANVLTF.

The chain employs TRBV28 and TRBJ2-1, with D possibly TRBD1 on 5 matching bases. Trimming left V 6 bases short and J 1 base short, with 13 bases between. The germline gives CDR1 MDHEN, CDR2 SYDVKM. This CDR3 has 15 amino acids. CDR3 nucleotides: TGTGCCAGCAGCCCTCCAAGGGGTTCCTACAATGAGCAGTTCTTC. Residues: CASSPPRGSYNEQFF.

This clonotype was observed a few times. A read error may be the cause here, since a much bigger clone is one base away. The CDR3 loop is CASSGTYNEQYF. In DNA, the CDR3 is TGTGCCAGCAGCGGGACTTACAATGAGCAGTACTTC. The rearrangement joins TRBV4-2 to TRBJ2-1, with a tentative D call TRBD2 (6 bases). The better agreement between TRBJ2-7 and the DNA end casts doubt on the J call. This CDR3 comprises 12 residues. Germline values: CDR1 LGHNA, CDR2 YNFKEQ.

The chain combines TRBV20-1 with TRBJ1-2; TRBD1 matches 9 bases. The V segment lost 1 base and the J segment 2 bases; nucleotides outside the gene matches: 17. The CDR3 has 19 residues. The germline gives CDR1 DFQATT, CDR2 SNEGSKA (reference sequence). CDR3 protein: CSARGRDRGASRFNYGYTF. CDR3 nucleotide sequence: TGCAGTGCTAGAGGGCGAGACAGGGGGGCTTCCCGATTCAACTATGGCTACACCTTC.

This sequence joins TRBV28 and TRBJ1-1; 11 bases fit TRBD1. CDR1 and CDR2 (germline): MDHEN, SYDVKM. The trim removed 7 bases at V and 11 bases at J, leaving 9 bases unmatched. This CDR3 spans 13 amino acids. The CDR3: CASNSDRGHGAFF. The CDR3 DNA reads TGTGCCAGCAACTCGGACAGGGGGCACGGGGCTTTCTTT.

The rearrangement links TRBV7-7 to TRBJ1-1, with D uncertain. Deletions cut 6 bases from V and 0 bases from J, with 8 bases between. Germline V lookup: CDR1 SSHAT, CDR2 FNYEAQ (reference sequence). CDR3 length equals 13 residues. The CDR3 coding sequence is TGTGCCAGCAGTCTACAGCTGAACACTGAAGCTTTCTTT. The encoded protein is CASSLQLNTEAFF.

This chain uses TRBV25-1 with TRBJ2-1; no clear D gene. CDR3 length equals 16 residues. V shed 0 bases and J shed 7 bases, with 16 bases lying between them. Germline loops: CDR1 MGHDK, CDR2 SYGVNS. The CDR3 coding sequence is TGTGCCAGCAGTGAATACAACTTTCCCCCGGGTAATGAGCAGTTCTTC. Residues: CASSEYNFPPGNEQFF.

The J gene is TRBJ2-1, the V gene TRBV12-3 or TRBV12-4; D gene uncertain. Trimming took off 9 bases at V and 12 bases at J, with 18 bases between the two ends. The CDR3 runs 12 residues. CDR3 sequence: CASASAPRGQFF. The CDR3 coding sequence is TGTGCCAGTGCGAGCGCCCCGCGTGGGCAGTTCTTC.

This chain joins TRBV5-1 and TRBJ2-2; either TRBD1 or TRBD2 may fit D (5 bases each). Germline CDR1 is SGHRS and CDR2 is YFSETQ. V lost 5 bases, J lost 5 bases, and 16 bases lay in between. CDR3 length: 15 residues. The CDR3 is CASSPSTGGTGELFF. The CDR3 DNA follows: TGCGCCAGCAGTCCTAGCACTGGGGGAACCGGGGAGCTGTTTTTT. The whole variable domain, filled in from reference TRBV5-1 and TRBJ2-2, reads KAGVTQTPRYLIKTRGQQVTLSCSPISGHRSVSWYQQTPGQGLQFLFEYFSETQRNKGNFPGRFSGRQFSNSRSEMNVSTLELGDSALYLCASSPSTGGTGELFFGEGSRLTVL.

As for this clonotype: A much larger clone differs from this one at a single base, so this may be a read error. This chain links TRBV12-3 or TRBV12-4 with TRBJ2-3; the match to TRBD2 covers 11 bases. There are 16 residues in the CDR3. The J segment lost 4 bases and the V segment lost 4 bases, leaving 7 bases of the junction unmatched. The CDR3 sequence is CASSWRTSGRADTQYF. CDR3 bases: TGTGCCAGCAGTTGGAGGACTAGCGGGCGCGCAGATACGCAGTATTTT.

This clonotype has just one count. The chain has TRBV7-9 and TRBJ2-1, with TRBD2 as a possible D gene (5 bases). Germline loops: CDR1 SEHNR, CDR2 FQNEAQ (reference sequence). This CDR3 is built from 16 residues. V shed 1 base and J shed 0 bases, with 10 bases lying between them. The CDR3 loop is CASSLDPGSSYNEQFF. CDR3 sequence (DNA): TGTGCCAGCAGCTTAGATCCGGGGAGCTCCTACAATGAGCAGTTCTTC.

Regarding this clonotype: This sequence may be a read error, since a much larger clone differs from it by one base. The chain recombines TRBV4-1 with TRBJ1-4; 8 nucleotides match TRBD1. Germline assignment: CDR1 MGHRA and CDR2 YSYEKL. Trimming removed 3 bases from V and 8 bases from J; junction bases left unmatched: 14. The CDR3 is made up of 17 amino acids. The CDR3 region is CASSHYYKTGGKEKLFF. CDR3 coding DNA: TGCGCCAGCAGCCACTATTATAAAACAGGGGGAAAAGAAAAACTGTTTTTT.

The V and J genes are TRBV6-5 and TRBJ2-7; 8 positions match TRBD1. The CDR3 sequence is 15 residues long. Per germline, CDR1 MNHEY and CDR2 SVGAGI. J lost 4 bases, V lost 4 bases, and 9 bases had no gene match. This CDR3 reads CASSSPDRARYEQYF. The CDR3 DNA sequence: TGTGCCAGCAGTTCTCCGGACAGGGCACGGTACGAGCAGTACTTC.

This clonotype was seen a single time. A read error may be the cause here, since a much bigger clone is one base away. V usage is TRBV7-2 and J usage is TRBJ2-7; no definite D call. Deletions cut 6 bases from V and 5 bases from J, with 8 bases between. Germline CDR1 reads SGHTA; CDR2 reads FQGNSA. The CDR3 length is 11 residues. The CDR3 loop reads CASSNSHEQYF. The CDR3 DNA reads TGTGCCAGCAGTAATAGCCACGAGCAGTACTTC.

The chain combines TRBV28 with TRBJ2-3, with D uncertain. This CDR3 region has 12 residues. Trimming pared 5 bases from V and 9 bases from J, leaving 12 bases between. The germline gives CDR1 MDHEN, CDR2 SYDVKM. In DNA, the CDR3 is TGTGCCAGCAGTCCCCGGGCTTTGACGCAGTATTTT. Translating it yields CASSPRALTQYF.